This TCR beta chain was recorded in a study of blood T cell repertoires in COVID-19. TCRdb's copy holds only in-frame clones and misses some; the assay was immunoSEQ multiplex PCR. The table records around 130,000 clones, roughly 89% of them present only once. CDR3 length equals 16 residues. The J segment lost 5 bases and the V segment lost 0 bases, leaving 4 bases of the junction unmatched. Germline V gene sequence: CDR1 LNHNV, CDR2 YYDKDF (reference sequence). The clonotype comes from a man over 45 with active or convalescent COVID-19. The rearrangement links TRBV15 to TRBJ1-4, with 9 bases identical to TRBD1. The source material was peripheral blood. Here the CDR3 reads CATSRERQGGNEKLFF. CDR3 nucleotides: TGTGCCACCAGCAGAGAAAGACAGGGGGGGAATGAAAAACTGTTTTTT.